The clone carrying this T cell receptor beta chain turned up a few times. Its antigen is unidentified. Using its own MiXCR run on the 5' RACE reads, TCRdb lists one record per CDR3 protein. The data show roughly 350,000 distinct CDR3 sequences, 20% to 25% seen once. This entry comes from a study of T-cell memory formation after mild COVID-19. Study conclusions and caveats: Pre-infection memory showed some responding clones, and this suggested that cross-reactive memory joined. Contracting CD4+ clones lay largely in CM and EM, with CD8+ ones residing in EMRA.

Germline-derived CDR1 and CDR2 are SEHNR and FQNEAQ (reference sequence). V was shortened by 1 base and J by 2 bases, with 15 bases between the two germline ends. This CDR3 contains 17 residues. The TCR comes from an adult woman who had mild COVID-19 (a few samples of this study predate the infection). Cell type and time point are not known. Material: PBMCs or a T cell subset sorted from them (not recorded which). This chain connects TRBV7-9 to TRBJ2-1; D is possibly TRBD2 (5 bases). The CDR3 region is CASSLGGDYFTYNEQFF. The CDR3 DNA reads TGTGCCAGCAGCTTAGGGGGAGATTACTTCACCTACAATGAGCAGTTCTTC.